This is a list of T cell receptor beta chains from one sample in a study of blood T cell repertoires in COVID-19. Profiling relied on immunoSEQ multiplex PCR, and the TCRdb table lists in-frame clones only, not all of them. The repertoire holds 180,000 or so clones, with 70% to 90% as singletons. Sample: peripheral blood. Receptor source: a man between 60 and 75 years old with acute or convalescent COVID-19. Each CDR3 is given with its conserved first and last residue. The D gene is left open where the match is weak. Some rows have no size entry. The others give once, few or many, or a class for an expanded clone.

TRBJ2-7	-	TRBV27	-	TGTGCCAGCAGTTTAAGCGGGCGGACGGAGGCCTACGAGCAGTACTTC	CASSLSGRTEAYEQYF
TRBJ2-4	-	TRBV19	TRBD1	TGTGCCAGTAGTATTGGGGCAACGACAGGGGCTCTAGCCAAAAACATTCAGTACTTC	CASSIGATTGALAKNIQYF
TRBJ2-1	-	TRBV5-1	TRBD2	TGCGCCAGTGGAAGGGGACTAGGGCAATGGGAGCAGTTCTTC	CASGRGLGQWEQFF
TRBJ2-7	-	TRBV5-5	-	TGTGCCAGCAGCTTGTCAGGTAGGAAAGCCTACGAGCAGTACTTC	CASSLSGRKAYEQYF
TRBJ2-2	-	TRBV5-1	-	TGCGCCAGCTCGGGACAAACGAACACCGGGGAGCTGTTTTTT	CASSGQTNTGELFF
TRBJ1-5	-	TRBV29-1	TRBD1	TGCAGCGTTAGACAGGGCGTCAATCAGCCCCAGCATTTT	CSVRQGVNQPQHF
TRBJ2-7	once	TRBV19	-	TGTGCCAGTAGTATTTATCCGGGAAGAGGAGAGCAGTACTTC	CASSIYPGRGEQYF
TRBJ1-1	-	TRBV16	-	TGTGCCAGCAGCAAGACACACACTGAAGCTTTCTTT	CASSKTHTEAFF
TRBJ2-3	-	TRBV7-9	TRBD2	TGTGCCAGCAGCCGAGCCCCTAGCGGGCCCCTTAACACAGATACGCAGTATTTT	CASSRAPSGPLNTDTQYF
TRBJ2-5	-	TRBV18	TRBD2	TGTGCCAGCTCACCAACGGGGGGGACGGAGACCCAGTACTTC	CASSPTGGTETQYF
TRBJ2-2	-	TRBV9	TRBD2	TGTGCCAGCAGCGAACTAGCGGGAGGATGGGAGCTGTTTTTT	CASSELAGGWELFF
TRBJ2-7	once	TRBV7-2	TRBD1	TGTGCCAGCAGCTCCCCCGGACAGGGTACCTACGAGCAGTACTTC	CASSSPGQGTYEQYF
TRBJ2-7	-	TRBV7-2	-	TGTGCCAGCAGCTTAGGCAGGATGGAGCAGTACTTC	CASSLGRMEQYF
TRBJ1-2	-	TRBV4-1	-	TGCGCCAGCAGCCAAGATCAGGGGTATGGCTACACCTTC	CASSQDQGYGYTF
TRBJ1-4	-	TRBV9	TRBD1	TGTGCCAGCAGCGTAGGGGCAGGGGGCACAACTAATGAAAAACTGTTTTTT	CASSVGAGGTTNEKLFF
TRBJ2-3	-	TRBV6-5	TRBD2	TGTGCCAGCAGACCGGGACTACAACTCACAGATACGCAGTATTTT	CASRPGLQLTDTQYF
TRBJ2-1	-	TRBV28	TRBD1	TGTGCCAGCAGGGGCCCCGGGACAGGGGGGGATGAGCAGTTCTTC	CASRGPGTGGDEQFF